This TCR beta chain comes out of a study of shared clonotypes between healthy human individuals. The trim removed 5 bases at V and 6 bases at J, leaving 12 bases unmatched. The CDR3 loop spans 15 amino acids. Per the germline V gene, CDR1 is SGHTA and CDR2 is FQGNSA. An even split of each subset's genomic DNA across several immunoSEQ plates was performed. Generated by immunoSEQ multiplex PCR, the TCRdb table keeps only in-frame clones and is missing some. The sample records around 2.3 million clones, roughly 95% being singletons. This clone was seen once. Its antigen remains unknown. The study, taken as a whole, reports: Naive CD4 clonotype sharing across several donors was roughly 5%.

The chain joins TRBV7-2 to TRBJ2-7; 8 bases fit TRBD2. Sample: naive CD4+ T cells sorted from blood. Specified subset: CD45RA+ positively selected. The receptor was derived from a man between 18 and 29 years old in good health. CDR3 sequence reads: CASSPRAGGPLEQYF. The DNA for the CDR3 is TGTGCCAGCAGCCCCCGGGCGGGAGGTCCGCTCGAGCAGTACTTC.